This T cell receptor beta chain was recovered during a study of cytomegalovirus exposure and HLA in healthy donors. Trimming took off 6 bases at V and 0 bases at J, with 14 bases between the two ends. The CDR3 loop spans 15 amino acids. Germline-derived CDR1 and CDR2 are MNHEY and SVGAGI. Note on this clone: The antigen is not known.

Findings and limits, study-wide: Per a later analysis, about 17,000 TCR beta sequences showed association with HLA alleles at 0.05 false discovery rate. A further, later analysis showed that HLA-associated TCR beta chains (compared with equally common others) were more clonally expanded.

13 Jbeta primers and 60 Vbeta primers were used for the PCR. Method: immunoSEQ multiplex PCR; TCRdb's copy keeps in-frame clones and lacks some. The data hold more than 65,000 clones, with roughly 78% observed a single time. Sequenced: PBMCs. V is TRBV6-5 and J is TRBJ1-1; no clear D. The sequence derives from a man younger than 30 in good health and CMV-seronegative. CDR3 bases: TGTGCCAGCAGCCCCCGGGTCAACGTGAACACTGAAGCTTTCTTT. It specifies CASSPRVNVNTEAFF.